This T cell receptor (beta chain) came from a study of T cells in narcolepsy. Across the study: Patients with NT1 or NT2 and healthy control donors were enrolled.

Study-level results: Autoreactive clonotypes reportedly recurred in blood of same and different patients, not controls. Comparing one patient's CSF and blood CD4+ clonotypes highlighted HCRT- and TRIB2-specific autoreactive clonotypes. No autoreactive T cell clone sequences appeared in some memory CD4+ repertoires.

A note on this clone: Its antigen is not identified.

Profiling relied on immunoSEQ multiplex PCR, and the TCRdb table lists in-frame clones only, not all of them. The sample carries around 25,000 clones, approximately 80% recorded once. The germline CDR1 and CDR2 sequences are SNHLY and FYNNEI. The CDR3 contains 16 residues. The J segment lost 2 bases and the V segment lost 2 bases, leaving 6 bases of the junction unmatched. The chain recombines TRBV2 with TRBJ1-5, with 7 bases that match TRBD1. The receptor's source is a human donor with narcolepsy. The sequenced material came from CD45RA- memory CD4+ T cells from PBMCs. Here the CDR3 reads CASSERSGGGNQPQHF. The CDR3 coding sequence is TGTGCCAGCAGTGAAAGGTCAGGGGGTGGCAATCAGCCCCAGCATTTT.